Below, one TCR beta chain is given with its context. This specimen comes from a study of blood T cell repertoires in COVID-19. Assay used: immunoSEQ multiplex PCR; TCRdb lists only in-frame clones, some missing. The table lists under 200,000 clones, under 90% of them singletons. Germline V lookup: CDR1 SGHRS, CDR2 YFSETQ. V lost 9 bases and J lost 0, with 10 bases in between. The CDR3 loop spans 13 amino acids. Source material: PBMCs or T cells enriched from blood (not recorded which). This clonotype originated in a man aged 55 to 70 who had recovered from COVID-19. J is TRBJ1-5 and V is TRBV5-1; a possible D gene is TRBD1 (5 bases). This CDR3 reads CATREASNQPQHF. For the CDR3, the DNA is TGCGCCACCAGGGAGGCTAGCAATCAGCCCCAGCATTTT.